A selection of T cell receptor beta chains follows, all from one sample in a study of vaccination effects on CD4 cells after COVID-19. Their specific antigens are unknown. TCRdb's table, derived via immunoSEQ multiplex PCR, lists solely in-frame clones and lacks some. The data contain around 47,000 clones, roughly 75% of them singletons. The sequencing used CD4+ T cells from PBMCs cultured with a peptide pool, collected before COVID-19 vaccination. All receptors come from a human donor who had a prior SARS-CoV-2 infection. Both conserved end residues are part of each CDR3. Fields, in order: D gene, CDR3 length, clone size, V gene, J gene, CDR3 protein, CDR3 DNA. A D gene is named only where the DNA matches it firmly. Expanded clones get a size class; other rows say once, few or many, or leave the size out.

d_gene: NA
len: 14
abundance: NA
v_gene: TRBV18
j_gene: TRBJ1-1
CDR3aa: CASSAPDLNTEAFF
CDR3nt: TGTGCCAGCTCAGCGCCGGACCTGAACACTGAAGCTTTCTTT

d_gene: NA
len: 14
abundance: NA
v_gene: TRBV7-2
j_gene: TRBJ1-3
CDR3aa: CASSPDWGGNTIYF
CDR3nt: TGTGCCAGCAGCCCCGATTGGGGGGGAAACACCATATATTTT

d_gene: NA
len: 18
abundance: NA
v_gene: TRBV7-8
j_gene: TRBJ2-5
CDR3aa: CASSKRVAVGPYQETQYF
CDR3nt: TGTGCCAGCAGCAAAAGGGTAGCCGTGGGGCCCTACCAAGAGACCCAGTACTTC

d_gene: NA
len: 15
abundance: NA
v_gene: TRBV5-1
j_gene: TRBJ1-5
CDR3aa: CASSRGGGSDQPQHF
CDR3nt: TGCGCCAGCAGCCGGGGTGGGGGAAGTGATCAGCCCCAGCATTTT

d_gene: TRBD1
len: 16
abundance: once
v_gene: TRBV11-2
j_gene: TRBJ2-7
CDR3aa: CASSFWVDRSSYEQYF
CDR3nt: TGTGCCAGCAGCTTTTGGGTGGACAGGAGCTCCTACGAGCAGTACTTC

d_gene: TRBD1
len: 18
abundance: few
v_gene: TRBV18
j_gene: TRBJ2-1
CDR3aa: CASSPTGKGQDSYNEQFF
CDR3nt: TGTGCCAGCTCACCCACCGGGAAGGGACAGGACTCCTACAATGAGCAGTTCTTC

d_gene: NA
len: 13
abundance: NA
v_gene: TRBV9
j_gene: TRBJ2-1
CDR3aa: CASSLTTYNEQFF
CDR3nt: TGTGCCAGCAGTTTGACTACCTACAATGAGCAGTTCTTC

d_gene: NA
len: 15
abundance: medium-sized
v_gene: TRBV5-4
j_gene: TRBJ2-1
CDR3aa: CASSLGGGAYNEQFF
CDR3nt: TGTGCCAGCAGCTTGGGCGGGGGCGCGTACAATGAGCAGTTCTTC

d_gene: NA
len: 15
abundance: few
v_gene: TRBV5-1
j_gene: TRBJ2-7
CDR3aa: CASSSGGTASYEQYF
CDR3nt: TGCGCCAGCAGCTCCGGCGGGACTGCCTCCTACGAGCAGTACTTC

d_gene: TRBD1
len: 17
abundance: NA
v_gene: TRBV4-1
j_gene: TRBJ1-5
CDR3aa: CASSQGITGGGHQPQHF
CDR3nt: TGCGCCAGCAGCCAAGGTATCACAGGGGGAGGTCATCAGCCCCAGCATTTT

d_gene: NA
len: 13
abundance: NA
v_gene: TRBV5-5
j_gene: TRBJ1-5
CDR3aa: CASSRDSNQPQHF
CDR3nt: TGTGCCAGCAGCCGGGACAGCAATCAGCCCCAGCATTTT

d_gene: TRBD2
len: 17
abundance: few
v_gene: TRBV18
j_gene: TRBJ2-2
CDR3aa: CASSPPRGDARTGELFF
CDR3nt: TGTGCCAGCTCACCACCGCGGGGGGACGCTAGGACCGGGGAGCTGTTTTTT

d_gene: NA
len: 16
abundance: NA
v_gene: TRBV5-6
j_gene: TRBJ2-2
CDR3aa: CASSLLGKSFTGELFF
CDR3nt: TGTGCCAGCAGCTTGCTTGGAAAGAGTTTCACCGGGGAGCTGTTTTTT

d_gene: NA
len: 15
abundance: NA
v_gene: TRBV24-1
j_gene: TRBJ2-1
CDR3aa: CATSDKGGAYNEQFF
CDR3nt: TGTGCCACCAGTGATAAAGGAGGGGCTTACAATGAGCAGTTCTTC

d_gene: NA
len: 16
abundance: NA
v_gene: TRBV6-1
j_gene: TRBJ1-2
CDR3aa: CASSDAAAGRNYGYTF
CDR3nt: TGTGCCAGCAGTGATGCTGCAGCGGGGAGGAACTATGGCTACACCTTC

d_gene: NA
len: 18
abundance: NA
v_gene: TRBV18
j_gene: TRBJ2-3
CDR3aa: CASSPPFSRSSNTDTQYF
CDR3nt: TGTGCCAGCTCACCCCCCTTTTCGAGGTCAAGTAACACAGATACGCAGTATTTT

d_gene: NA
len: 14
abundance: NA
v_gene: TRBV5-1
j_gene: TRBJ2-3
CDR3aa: CASGQLAPTDTQYF
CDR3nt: TGCGCCAGCGGTCAACTAGCACCCACAGATACGCAGTATTTT

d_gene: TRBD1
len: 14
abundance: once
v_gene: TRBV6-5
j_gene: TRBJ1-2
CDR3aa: CASSPPGQGVGYTF
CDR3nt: TGTGCCAGCAGTCCCCCCGGACAGGGGGTTGGCTACACCTTC

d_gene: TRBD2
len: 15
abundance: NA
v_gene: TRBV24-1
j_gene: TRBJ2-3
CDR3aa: CATSVEAGETDTQYF
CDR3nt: TGTGCCACCAGTGTAGAAGCGGGAGAGACAGATACGCAGTATTTT

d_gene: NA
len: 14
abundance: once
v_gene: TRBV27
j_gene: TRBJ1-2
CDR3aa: CATTHRPGGYGYTF
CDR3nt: TGTGCCACAACACACCGGCCGGGCGGCTATGGCTACACCTTC

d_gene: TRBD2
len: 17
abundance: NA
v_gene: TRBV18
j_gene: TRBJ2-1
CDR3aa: CASSPSSGSGGDNEQFF
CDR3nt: TGTGCCAGCTCACCGTCCTCGGGTAGCGGGGGGGACAATGAGCAGTTCTTC

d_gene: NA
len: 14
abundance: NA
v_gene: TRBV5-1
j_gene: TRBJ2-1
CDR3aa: CASSWGRSYNEQFF
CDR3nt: TGCGCCAGCAGCTGGGGGCGCTCCTACAATGAGCAGTTCTTC

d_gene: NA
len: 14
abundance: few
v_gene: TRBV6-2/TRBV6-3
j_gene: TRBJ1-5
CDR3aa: CASSPPNRAQPQHF
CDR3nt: TGTGCCAGCAGTCCCCCAAACAGGGCCCAGCCCCAGCATTTT

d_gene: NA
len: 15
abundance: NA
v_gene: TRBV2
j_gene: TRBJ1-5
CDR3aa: CASRQGLGDNQPQHF
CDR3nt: TGTGCCAGCAGGCAGGGGCTAGGGGACAATCAGCCCCAGCATTTT

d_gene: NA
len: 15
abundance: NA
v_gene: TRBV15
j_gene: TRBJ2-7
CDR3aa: CATSEAGGGPYEQYF
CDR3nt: TGTGCCACCAGCGAGGCAGGCGGCGGACCCTACGAGCAGTACTTC

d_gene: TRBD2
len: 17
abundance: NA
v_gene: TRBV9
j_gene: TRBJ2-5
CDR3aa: CASSPGLAGDRQETQYF
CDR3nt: TGTGCCAGCAGCCCGGGACTAGCGGGGGACCGGCAAGAGACCCAGTACTTC

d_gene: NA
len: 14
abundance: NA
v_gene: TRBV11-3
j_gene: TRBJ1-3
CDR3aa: CASSPIPGEGTIYF
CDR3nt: TGTGCCAGCAGCCCGATTCCAGGGGAAGGCACCATATATTTT

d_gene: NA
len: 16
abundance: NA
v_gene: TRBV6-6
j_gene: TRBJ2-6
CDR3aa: CASSLLARSGANVLTF
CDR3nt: TGTGCCAGCAGCCTCTTGGCCCGCTCTGGGGCCAACGTCCTGACTTTC

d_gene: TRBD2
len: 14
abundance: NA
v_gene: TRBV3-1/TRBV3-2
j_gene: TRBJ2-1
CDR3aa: CASSALRESNEQFF
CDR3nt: TGTGCCAGCAGCGCTCTGCGGGAGAGCAATGAGCAGTTCTTC

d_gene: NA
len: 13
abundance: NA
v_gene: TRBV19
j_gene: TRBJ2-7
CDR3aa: CASNKDGTYEQYF
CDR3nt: TGTGCCAGTAACAAAGACGGGACCTACGAGCAGTACTTC

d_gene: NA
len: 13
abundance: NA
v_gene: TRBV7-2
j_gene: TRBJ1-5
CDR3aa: CASSSSSGQPQHF
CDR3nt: TGTGCCAGCAGCTCCTCCAGTGGCCAGCCCCAGCATTTT

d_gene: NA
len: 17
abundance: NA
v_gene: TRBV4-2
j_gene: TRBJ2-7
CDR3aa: CASSPRPSTYSTYEQYF
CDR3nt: TGTGCCAGCAGCCCCCGCCCTTCGACCTACTCCACCTACGAGCAGTACTTC

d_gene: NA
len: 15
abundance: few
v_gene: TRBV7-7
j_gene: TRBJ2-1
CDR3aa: CASSLDGGGSNEQFF
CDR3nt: TGTGCTAGCAGCTTAGACGGAGGAGGAAGCAATGAGCAGTTCTTC

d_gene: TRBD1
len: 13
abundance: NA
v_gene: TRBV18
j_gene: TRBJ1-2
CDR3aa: CASSPDRVRGYTF
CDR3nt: TGTGCCAGCTCACCCGACAGGGTAAGAGGCTACACCTTC

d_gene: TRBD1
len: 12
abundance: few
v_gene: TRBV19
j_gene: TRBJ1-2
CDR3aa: CASSNRDRGYTF
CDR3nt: TGTGCCAGTAGTAACCGGGACAGGGGGTACACCTTC

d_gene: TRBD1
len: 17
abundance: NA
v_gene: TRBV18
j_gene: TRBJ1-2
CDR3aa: CASSPSNPGQGNYGYTF
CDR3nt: TGTGCCAGCTCACCATCAAATCCGGGACAGGGAAACTATGGCTACACCTTC

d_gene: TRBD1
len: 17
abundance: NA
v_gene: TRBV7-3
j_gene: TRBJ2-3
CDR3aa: CASSLDPGTGGADTQYF
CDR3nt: TGTGCCAGCAGCCTCGACCCCGGGACAGGGGGCGCAGATACGCAGTATTTT

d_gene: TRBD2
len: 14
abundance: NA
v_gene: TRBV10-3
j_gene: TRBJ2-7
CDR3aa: CAIRTGTSDYEQYF
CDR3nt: TGTGCCATCAGGACCGGGACTAGCGACTACGAGCAGTACTTC

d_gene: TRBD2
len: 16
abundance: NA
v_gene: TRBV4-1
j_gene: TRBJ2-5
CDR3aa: CASSQDMREGQETQYF
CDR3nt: TGCGCCAGCAGCCAAGATATGCGGGAGGGCCAAGAGACCCAGTACTTC

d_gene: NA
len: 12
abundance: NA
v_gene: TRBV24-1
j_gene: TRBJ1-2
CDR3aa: CATSDPGYGYTF
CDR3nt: TGTGCCACCAGTGACCCAGGGTACGGCTACACCTTC

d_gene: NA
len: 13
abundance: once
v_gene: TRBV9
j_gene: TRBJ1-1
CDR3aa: CASSAGSTVEAFF
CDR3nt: TGTGCCAGCAGCGCAGGGAGTACAGTAGAAGCTTTCTTT

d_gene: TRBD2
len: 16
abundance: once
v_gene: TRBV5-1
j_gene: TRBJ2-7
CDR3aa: CASSGRLAGGHYEQYF
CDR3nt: TGCGCCAGCAGCGGAAGGCTAGCGGGGGGGCACTACGAGCAGTACTTC

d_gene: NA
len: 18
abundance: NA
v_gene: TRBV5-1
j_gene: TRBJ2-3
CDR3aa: CASSLGPRGQLSTDTQYF
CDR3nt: TGCGCCAGCAGCTTGGGTCCGCGCGGACAACTTAGCACAGATACGCAGTATTTT

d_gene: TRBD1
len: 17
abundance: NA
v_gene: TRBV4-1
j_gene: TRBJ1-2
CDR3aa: CASSHPARHRGLGGYTF
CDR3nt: TGCGCCAGCAGCCACCCGGCACGGCACAGGGGCTTAGGCGGCTACACCTTC

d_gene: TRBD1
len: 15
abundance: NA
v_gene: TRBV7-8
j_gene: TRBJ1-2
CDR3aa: CASSLGLGGDIGYTF
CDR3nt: TGTGCCAGCAGCTTAGGCTTAGGGGGCGATATTGGCTACACCTTC

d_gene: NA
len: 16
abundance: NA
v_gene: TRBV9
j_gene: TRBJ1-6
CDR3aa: CASSVGGDAADSPLHF
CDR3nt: TGTGCCAGCAGCGTGGGCGGGGACGCTGCCGATTCACCCCTCCACTTT

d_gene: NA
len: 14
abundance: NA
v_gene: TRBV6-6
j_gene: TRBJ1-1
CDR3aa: CASSQQVRITEAFF
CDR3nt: TGTGCCAGCAGTCAACAGGTGAGGATCACTGAAGCTTTCTTT

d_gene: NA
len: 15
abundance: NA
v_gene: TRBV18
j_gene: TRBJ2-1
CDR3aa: CASSPTMGELGEQFF
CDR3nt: TGTGCCAGCTCACCAACGATGGGGGAATTGGGTGAGCAGTTCTTC

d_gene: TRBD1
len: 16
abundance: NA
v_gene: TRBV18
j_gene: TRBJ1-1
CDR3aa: CASSPRTNRGRTEAFF
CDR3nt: TGTGCCAGCTCACCAAGGACGAACAGGGGGCGAACTGAAGCTTTCTTT

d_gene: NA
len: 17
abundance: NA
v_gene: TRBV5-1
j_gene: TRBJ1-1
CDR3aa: CASSLARGGRLNTEAFF
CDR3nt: TGCGCCAGCAGCTTGGCCCGCGGGGGGAGATTGAACACTGAAGCTTTCTTT

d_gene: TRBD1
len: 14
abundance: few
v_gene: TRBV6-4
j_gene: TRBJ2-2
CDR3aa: CASSRDRDTGELFF
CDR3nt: TGTGCCAGCAGTCGGGACAGGGACACCGGGGAGCTGTTTTTT